This TCR beta chain emerged from a study of cytomegalovirus exposure and HLA in healthy donors. The study ran its PCR with 60 Vbeta and 13 Jbeta primers. Measured with immunoSEQ multiplex PCR; TCRdb has only the in-frame clones, and not every one. Seen here are under 110,000 clones, about two thirds observed once, and the top ten hold less than 0.95%. This clone was seen a handful of times. The specimen was PBMCs. This receptor was taken from a boy aged 5-17 years in good health and CMV-seronegative.

CDR3 in amino acids: CASSYVGQGTDTQYF. In nucleotides, the CDR3 is TGTGCCAGCAGTTACGTGGGACAGGGCACAGATACGCAGTATTTT. The chain is built from TRBV6-5 and TRBJ2-3, with 8 bases lining up with TRBD1. The CDR3 runs 15 residues. Germline V gene data show CDR1 as MNHEY and CDR2 as SVGAGI. The J segment lost 1 base and the V segment lost 2 bases, leaving 2 bases of the junction unmatched.